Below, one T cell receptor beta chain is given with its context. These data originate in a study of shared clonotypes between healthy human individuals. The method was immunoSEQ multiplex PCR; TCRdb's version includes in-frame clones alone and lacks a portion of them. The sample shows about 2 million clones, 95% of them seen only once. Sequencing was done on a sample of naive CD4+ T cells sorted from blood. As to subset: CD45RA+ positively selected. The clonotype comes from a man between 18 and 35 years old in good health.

The CDR3: CASTLIQGGPPVLTF. CDR3 in DNA: TGTGCCAGCACCTTAATACAGGGGGGGCCCCCCGTCCTGACTTTC. This chain joins TRBV2 and TRBJ2-6; the D gene is possibly TRBD1 (8 bases). Germline values: CDR1 SNHLY, CDR2 FYNNEI. V lost 7 bases and J lost 12, with 22 bases in between. The CDR3 runs to 15 residues. The full variable domain, rest sourced from reference TRBV2 and TRBJ2-6, is EPEVTQTPSHQVTQMGQEVILRCVPISNHLYFYWYRQILGQKVEFLVSFYNNEISEKSEIFDDQFSVERPDGSNFTLKIRSTKLEDSAMYFCASTLIQGGPPVLTFGAGSRLTVL.